These T cell receptor beta chains were read from a single sample in a study of T cell responses to AZD1222 COVID-19 vaccine. Profiling relied on immunoSEQ multiplex PCR, and the TCRdb table lists in-frame clones only, not all of them. The data show 84,000 or so clones, 88% seen once. Sequenced material: peripheral blood, taken on day 0 of MenACWY control vaccination. Receptors originate from an adult in good health. CDR3s include the opening cysteine and the closing phenylalanine or tryptophan. The D gene is left open where the match is weak. Size values are once, few and many counts, or a class for expanded clones, and some rows have none.

cdr3_length	j_call	d_call	clone_size	v_call	cdr3_aa	cdr3_nt
16	TRBJ2-1	TRBD2	.	TRBV5-1	CASSLEGSGGANEQFF	TGCGCCAGCAGCTTGGAAGGTAGCGGGGGGGCCAATGAGCAGTTCTTC
14	TRBJ1-2	.	once	TRBV7-9	CASSPVGTSYGYTF	TGTGCCAGCAGCCCCGTAGGGACATCCTATGGCTACACCTTC
11	TRBJ1-2	.	.	TRBV20-1	CSARHSGGYTF	TGCAGTGCTCGGCACTCGGGCGGCTACACCTTC
15	TRBJ2-2	.	.	TRBV30	CACRPVAGATGELFF	TGTGCCTGCCGCCCGGTCGCAGGGGCCACCGGGGAGCTGTTTTTT
14	TRBJ2-1	.	.	TRBV7-2	CASSLAPGYNEQFF	TGTGCCAGCAGCTTAGCCCCTGGCTACAATGAGCAGTTCTTC
14	TRBJ1-5	TRBD1	.	TRBV7-2	CASSFDRGSQPQHF	TGTGCCAGCAGCTTCGACAGGGGGAGTCAGCCCCAGCATTTT
16	TRBJ2-3	.	.	TRBV9	CASSVVGAPSTDTQYF	TGTGCCAGCAGCGTAGTGGGGGCCCCTAGCACAGATACGCAGTATTTT
13	TRBJ1-1	TRBD1	.	TRBV6-5	CASSLQGFTEAFF	TGTGCCAGCAGTCTACAGGGGTTCACTGAAGCTTTCTTT
16	TRBJ2-5	.	once	TRBV21-1	CARARRGTGLLETQYF	TGTGCCAGGGCCAGAAGGGGGACAGGGTTACTGGAGACCCAGTACTTC
11	TRBJ1-5	.	.	TRBV7-8	CASSLHGPQHF	TGTGCCAGCAGCCTCCACGGGCCCCAGCATTTT
13	TRBJ2-3	.	.	TRBV5-1	CASSLTSTDTQYF	TGCGCCAGCAGCTTAACCTCTACAGATACGCAGTATTTT
14	TRBJ2-5	TRBD1	few	TRBV6-5	CASSYGQGAETQYF	TGTGCCAGCAGTTACGGACAGGGGGCCGAGACCCAGTACTTC
14	TRBJ1-4	.	.	TRBV27	CASSFSGSGEKLFF	TGTGCCAGCAGTTTTTCAGGGAGTGGTGAAAAACTGTTTTTT
15	TRBJ1-2	TRBD1	.	TRBV2	CASSESSLGGFGYTF	TGTGCCAGCAGTGAAAGCTCCTTAGGGGGCTTTGGCTACACCTTC
12	TRBJ1-2	.	once	TRBV5-1	CATSDGLYGYTF	TGCGCCACCTCGGACGGACTCTATGGCTACACCTTC
14	TRBJ1-4	TRBD1	.	TRBV6-5	CASSRTGGYEKLFF	TGTGCCAGCAGTCGGACAGGGGGCTACGAAAAACTGTTTTTT
16	TRBJ2-7	.	.	TRBV21-1	CASSGRTGVWPYEQYF	TGTGCCAGCAGCGGAAGGACAGGGGTATGGCCATACGAGCAGTACTTC
22	TRBJ2-3	.	.	TRBV10-3	CAISDNPLRPGTRKTSTDTQYF	TGTGCCATCAGTGACAATCCATTGCGTCCCGGGACAAGAAAAACTAGCACAGATACGCAGTATTTT
15	TRBJ2-1	TRBD2	.	TRBV5-1	CASSTGGLGGNEQFF	TGCGCCAGCAGCACTGGGGGACTAGGGGGCAATGAGCAGTTCTTC
15	TRBJ1-6	TRBD1	.	TRBV5-1	CASSSLGTGLSPLHF	TGCGCCAGCAGCTCGCTCGGGACAGGACTTTCACCCCTCCACTTT
12	TRBJ1-5	.	.	TRBV29-1	CSVAGPDQPQHF	TGCAGCGTTGCAGGGCCGGATCAGCCCCAGCATTTT
13	TRBJ1-2	TRBD1	.	TRBV7-2	CASSSGQGLGYTF	TGTGCCAGCAGCTCAGGACAGGGCCTGGGCTACACCTTC
18	TRBJ2-2	TRBD2	few	TRBV11-2	CASSFPRGGEVNTGELFF	TGTGCCAGCAGCTTTCCTCGCGGGGGGGAGGTGAACACCGGGGAGCTGTTTTTT
13	TRBJ1-6	.	.	TRBV6-2/TRBV6-3	CASSWGLESPLHF	TGTGCCAGCAGTTGGGGGCTTGAGTCACCCCTCCACTTT
16	TRBJ2-3	TRBD1	.	TRBV18	CASSPFPGQGTDTQYF	TGTGCCAGCTCACCCTTCCCGGGACAGGGGACAGATACGCAGTATTTT
13	TRBJ1-5	.	.	TRBV5-4	CASSFDNNQPQHF	TGTGCCAGCAGCTTTGACAACAATCAGCCCCAGCATTTT
15	TRBJ1-4	TRBD1	.	TRBV19	CASSIKGGKSEKLFF	TGTGCCAGTAGTATTAAAGGGGGCAAGAGTGAAAAACTGTTTTTT
16	TRBJ1-2	.	.	TRBV5-6	CASSSQQVWDLNGYTF	TGTGCCAGCAGCTCACAACAGGTGTGGGATTTAAATGGCTACACCTTC